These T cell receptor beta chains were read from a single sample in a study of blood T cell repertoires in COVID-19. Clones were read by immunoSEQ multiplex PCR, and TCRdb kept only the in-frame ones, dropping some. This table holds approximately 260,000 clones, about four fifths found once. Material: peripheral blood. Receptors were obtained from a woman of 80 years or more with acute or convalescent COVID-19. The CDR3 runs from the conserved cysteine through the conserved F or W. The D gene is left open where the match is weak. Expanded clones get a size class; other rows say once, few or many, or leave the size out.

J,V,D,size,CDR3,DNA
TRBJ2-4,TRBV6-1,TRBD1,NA,CASSEGQVNIQYF,TGTGCCAGCAGTGAGGGACAGGTAAACATTCAGTACTTC
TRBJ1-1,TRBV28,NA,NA,CASSFGSTEKTTEAFF,TGTGCCAGCAGTTTTGGTTCGACAGAGAAAACCACTGAAGCTTTCTTT
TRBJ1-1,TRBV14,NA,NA,CASSRWGLANEAFF,TGTGCCAGCAGCCGTTGGGGCTTGGCCAATGAAGCTTTCTTT
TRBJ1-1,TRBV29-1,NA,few,CSATTKNTEAFF,TGCAGCGCTACAACCAAGAACACTGAAGCTTTCTTT
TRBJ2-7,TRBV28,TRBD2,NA,CASSGGLAGVYEQYF,TGTGCCAGCAGTGGGGGACTAGCGGGGGTCTACGAGCAGTACTTC
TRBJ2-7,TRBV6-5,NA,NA,CASSYSYGTSSYEQYF,TGTGCCAGCAGTTACTCGTACGGGACATCCTCCTACGAGCAGTACTTC
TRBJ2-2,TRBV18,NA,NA,CASSAGERVTGELFF,TGTGCCAGCTCAGCAGGGGAGAGGGTCACCGGGGAGCTGTTTTTT
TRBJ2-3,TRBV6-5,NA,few,CASSSSTSTVTQYF,TGTGCCAGCAGTTCCTCGACTTCGACAGTTACGCAGTATTTT
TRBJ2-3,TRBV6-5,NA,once,CASSYSGGPTDTQYF,TGTGCCAGCAGTTACTCGGGGGGACCTACAGATACGCAGTATTTT
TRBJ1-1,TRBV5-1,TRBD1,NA,CASSLAQGATEAFF,TGCGCCAGCAGCTTGGCCCAGGGGGCCACTGAAGCTTTCTTT
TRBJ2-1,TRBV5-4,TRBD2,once,CASSLKRETSYNEQFF,TGTGCCAGCAGCCTCAAGCGGGAAACCTCCTACAATGAGCAGTTCTTC
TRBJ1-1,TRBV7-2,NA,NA,CASSRNTPAGAFF,TGTGCCAGCAGCCGAAACACCCCGGCGGGGGCTTTCTTT
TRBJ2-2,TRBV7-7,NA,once,CASSLAQGYGELFF,TGTGCTAGCAGCTTAGCACAGGGCTACGGGGAGCTGTTTTTT
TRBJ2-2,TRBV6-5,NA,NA,CASSYSEVGELFF,TGTGCCAGCAGTTACTCGGAGGTCGGGGAGCTGTTTTTT
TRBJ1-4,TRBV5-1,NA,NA,CASSPEAGQRNEKLFF,TGCGCCAGCAGCCCGGAGGCAGGACAGCGTAATGAAAAACTGTTTTTT
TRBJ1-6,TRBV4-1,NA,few,CASSQVMQGPFSPLHF,TGCGCCAGCAGCCAAGTCATGCAGGGGCCCTTTTCACCCCTCCACTTT
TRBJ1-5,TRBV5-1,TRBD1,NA,CASSPTGTGGNQPQHF,TGCGCCAGCAGCCCAACCGGGACAGGGGGCAATCAGCCCCAGCATTTT
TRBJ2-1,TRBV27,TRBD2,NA,CASSLGGLAGGQYNEQFF,TGTGCCAGCAGTTTAGGAGGACTAGCGGGGGGACAGTACAATGAGCAGTTCTTC
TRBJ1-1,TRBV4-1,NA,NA,CASSQDSAMNTEAFF,TGCGCCAGCAGCCAAGACAGCGCCATGAACACTGAAGCTTTCTTT
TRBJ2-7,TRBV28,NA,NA,CASGSGYPYEQYF,TGTGCCAGTGGATCAGGTTACCCCTACGAGCAGTACTTC
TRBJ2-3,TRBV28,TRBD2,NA,CASSLDGGAVTDTQYF,TGTGCCAGCAGTTTGGACGGGGGGGCCGTGACAGATACGCAGTATTTT
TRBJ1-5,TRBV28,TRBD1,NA,CASSLGQAYNQPQHF,TGTGCCAGCAGTTTAGGACAGGCCTACAATCAGCCCCAGCATTTT
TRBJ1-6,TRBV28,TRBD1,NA,CASSPTGQNNSPLHF,TGTGCCAGCAGTCCGACGGGACAGAATAATTCACCCCTCCACTTT
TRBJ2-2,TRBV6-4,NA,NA,CASSDGAGNTGELFF,TGTGCCAGCAGTGACGGGGCAGGAAACACCGGGGAGCTGTTTTTT
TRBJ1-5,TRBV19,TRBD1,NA,CASDRVASNQPQHF,TGTGCCTCAGACAGGGTAGCCAGCAATCAGCCCCAGCATTTT